This TCR beta chain was found in a study of cytomegalovirus exposure and HLA in healthy donors. Sequencing used immunoSEQ multiplex PCR; TCRdb keeps in-frame clones, though not all of them. Of approximately 76,000 clones listed, approximately 94% were seen once; the top ten hold 3% to 4%. The study, taken as a whole, reports: The study designated 164 TCR beta chains cytomegalovirus-associated.

V lost 2 bases and J lost 4; bases outside the gene matches: 8. This CDR3 has 17 amino acids. The V gene's germline CDR1 is SEHNR and CDR2 FQNEAQ (reference sequence). Worth noting for this clone: Its antigen is as yet unknown.

This sequence was found in a woman younger than 35 in good health and CMV-seropositive. The sequencing input was PBMCs. The rearrangement joins TRBV7-9 to TRBJ2-1; the match to TRBD2 covers 10 bases. CDR3 loop: CASSLHQAGGAYNEQFF. DNA of the CDR3: TGTGCCAGCAGCTTACATCAAGCGGGAGGGGCGTACAATGAGCAGTTCTTC.